The 27 T cell receptor beta chains presented below share a single source sample, sequenced in a study of Tregs in tolerant kidney transplant recipients. Sequenced by immunoSEQ multiplex PCR; TCRdb stores in-frame clones only, minus some. The sample contains more than 95,000 clones, about 90% of which appear only once. Specimen: CD4+ T cells from blood. These receptors were collected from a human donor in good health.

The CDR3 sequence: CASIRTSGRADTQYF. The CDR3 DNA follows: TGTGCCAGCATCAGGACTAGCGGGAGGGCAGATACGCAGTATTTT. The chain has TRBV6-5 and TRBJ2-3; TRBD2 agrees at 15 bases. CDR3 size: 15 residues. Losses at the gene ends were 7 bases for V and 4 bases for J; bases not matched to a gene: 3. Germline CDR1 and CDR2: MNHEY and SVGAGI.

This clone was recorded a few times. This rearrangement joins TRBV2 to TRBJ1-5; TRBD1 aligns across 8 bases. Germline trimming cut 11 bases from V and 6 bases from J; bases unmatched to any gene: 9. CDR1 is SNHLY and CDR2 is FYNNEI in the germline V gene. CDR3 length: 13 residues. CDR3 coding DNA: TGTGCCGCAAGTGGGACAGGAGGTCAGCCCCAGCATTTT. Residues: CAASGTGGQPQHF.

Concerning this clone itself: The same CDR3 also results from other DNA sequences found in this sample. This chain joins TRBV5-1 and TRBJ1-4, with D possibly TRBD1 on 6 matching bases. Germline V CDR1 and CDR2: SGHRS, YFSETQ. V was shortened by 0 bases and J by 5 bases, with 14 bases between the two germline ends. This CDR3 is 16 amino acids long. In nucleotides, the CDR3 is TGCGCCAGCAGCTTGGCCGGAGGGGGGACAAATGAAAAACTGTTTTTT. As protein: CASSLAGGGTNEKLFF.

The chain couples TRBV5-1 to TRBJ2-5; possibly TRBD2 for D (7 bases). Trimming took off 3 bases at V and 4 bases at J, with 22 bases between the two ends. CDR1 SGHRS and CDR2 YFSETQ come from the germline V gene. This CDR3 is 17 amino acids long. CDR3 sequence: CASSWRGYREAGETQYF. In nucleotides, the CDR3 is TGCGCCAGCAGCTGGAGGGGGTACCGGGAGGCGGGAGAGACCCAGTACTTC.

CDR3 nucleotides: TGCGCCAGCAGCCAGGACAGCTATGGCTACACCTTC. Residues: CASSQDSYGYTF. The rearrangement uses TRBV5-1 and TRBJ1-2; D is perhaps TRBD1 (6 bases). Germline CDR1 and CDR2: SGHRS and YFSETQ. V was trimmed by 4 bases and J by 4 bases, leaving 8 bases between them. The CDR3 has 12 residues.

The J gene is TRBJ1-1, the V gene TRBV18, with a tentative D call TRBD1 (5 bases). The germline V gene has CDR1 KGHSH and CDR2 LQKENI. V lost 2 bases and J 10 bases, leaving 20 bases between the germline ends. The CDR3 loop spans 15 amino acids. The CDR3 region is CASSPRNLEGGGAFF. The CDR3 DNA is TGTGCCAGCTCACCAAGGAATTTAGAGGGCGGGGGAGCTTTCTTT.

This clone has a handful of counts. The gene calls are TRBV18 and TRBJ2-7; tentative D call: TRBD1 (6 bases). This CDR3 spans 14 amino acids. V shed 8 bases and J shed 0 bases, with 14 bases lying between them. CDR1 is KGHSH, CDR2 LQKENI, per germline. The CDR3 coding sequence is TGTGCCAGCCAGGACAGCATGAGCTCCTACGAGCAGTACTTC. Translated, it gives CASQDSMSSYEQYF.

The J gene is TRBJ2-7, the V gene TRBV6-5, with D tentatively TRBD2 (5 bases). The germline CDR1 and CDR2 sequences are MNHEY and SVGAGI. CDR3 length: 15 amino acids. V dropped 3 bases and J dropped 2 bases, with 14 bases sitting between them. CDR3 nucleotides: TGTGCCAGCAGTTATAGCGTCATACCTCCCTACGAGCAGTACTTC. This codes for CASSYSVIPPYEQYF.

The chain employs TRBV29-1 and TRBJ2-1; D call uncertain. This CDR3 is 12 amino acids long. Trimming pared 6 bases from V and 3 bases from J, leaving 9 bases between. Germline-derived CDR1 and CDR2 are SQVTM and ANQGSEA. This chain's CDR3 is CSVAQGYNEQFF. Here the CDR3 DNA reads TGCAGCGTCGCACAAGGCTACAATGAGCAGTTCTTC.

The chain is built from TRBV5-1 and TRBJ2-7; TRBD1 might be the D (6 bases). The CDR3 length is 15 residues. The V end was cut by 0 bases, the J end by 1 base, with 11 bases between. Per the germline V gene, CDR1 is SGHRS and CDR2 is YFSETQ. CDR3 loop: CASSLGTGKSYEQYF. CDR3 nucleotides: TGCGCCAGCAGCTTGGGAACAGGGAAGTCCTACGAGCAGTACTTC.

The chain couples TRBV15 to TRBJ1-6; D may be TRBD1 (6 bases). This CDR3 is 15 amino acids long. Germline lookup yields CDR1 LNHNV and CDR2 YYDKDF (reference sequence). The V gene lost 9 bases and the J gene lost 10 bases, with 22 bases spanning the gap. The CDR3 reads CATGRGWGAESPLHF. DNA of the CDR3: TGTGCCACGGGACGTGGATGGGGGGCCGAATCACCCCTCCACTTT.

As concerns this clone: Other DNA sequences in the same sample also yield this CDR3. The chain couples TRBV18 to TRBJ1-1; D might be TRBD1 (5 bases). Trimming pared 2 bases from V and 1 base from J, leaving 5 bases between. There are 13 residues in the CDR3. Germline V gene lookup returns CDR1 KGHSH and CDR2 LQKENI. The CDR3 reads CASSPGGNTEAFF. CDR3 DNA sequence: TGTGCCAGCTCACCAGGGGGGAACACTGAAGCTTTCTTT.

V gene TRBV19 combines with J gene TRBJ2-7; D may be TRBD1 or TRBD2 (5 bases each). The CDR3 totals 16 residues. V dropped 8 bases and J dropped 0 bases, with 20 bases sitting between them. The germline gives CDR1 LNHDA, CDR2 SQIVND (reference sequence). The CDR3 nucleotides are TGTGCCAGTTCTGAGGGGCTCTGGGGGAGCTCCTACGAGCAGTACTTC. Residues: CASSEGLWGSSYEQYF.

V usage is TRBV6-5 and J usage is TRBJ1-6; D is unclear. This CDR3 is 16 amino acids long. V was clipped by 3 bases and J by 7 bases, with 16 bases between them. CDR1 is MNHEY, CDR2 SVGAGI, per germline. The DNA for the CDR3 is TGTGCCAGCAGTTATCTGGACCGTCAAGGCAATTCACCCCTCCACTTT. This translates into CASSYLDRQGNSPLHF.

J is TRBJ2-5 and V is TRBV6-6, with 14 bases aligning to TRBD2. Losses at the gene ends were 5 bases for V and 4 bases for J; bases not matched to a gene: 3. This CDR3 comprises 15 residues. The V gene's germline CDR1 is MNHNY and CDR2 SVGAGI (reference sequence). The CDR3 loop reads CASSGGLAGAETQYF. The DNA of the CDR3 is TGTGCCAGCAGTGGGGGACTAGCGGGGGCAGAGACCCAGTACTTC.

A single count supports this clone. The V call is TRBV11-2, the J call TRBJ2-7; possible D gene TRBD2, 6 bases. The CDR3 spans 13 residues. V shed 9 bases and J shed 9 bases, with 21 bases lying between them. Germline V gene data show CDR1 as SGHAT and CDR2 as FQNNGV. The CDR3 spells CASTLGRTGRQYF. DNA for the CDR3: TGTGCCAGTACCCTGGGGAGGACGGGGAGGCAGTACTTC.

The chain carries TRBV5-7 and TRBJ2-7; 7 bases map to TRBD2. TRBV5-7 is an ORF, and what it does is uncertain. Trimming cost V 5 bases and J 4 bases; bases outside gene matches: 21. The CDR3 runs to 18 residues. The CDR3 spells CASSQWGGGEREIYEQYF. For the CDR3, the DNA is TGTGCCAGCAGTCAATGGGGGGGAGGTGAAAGGGAGATTTACGAGCAGTACTTC.

The rearrangement links TRBV7-8 to TRBJ2-5; maybe TRBD1 (6 bases). Between the trimmed V and J ends, which lost 5 bases and 9 bases, there was a span of 10 bases. Germline V gene data show CDR1 as SGHVS and CDR2 as FQNEAQ. The CDR3 sequence is 11 residues long. The CDR3 spells CASSPSGAQYF. The DNA of the CDR3 is TGTGCCAGCAGCCCCTCAGGGGCCCAGTACTTC.

V is TRBV9 and J is TRBJ2-1; no clear D. Germline CDR1 reads SGDLS; CDR2 reads YYNGEE. Trimming cost V 0 bases and J 7 bases, with 11 bases left between them. There are 14 residues in the CDR3. CDR3 in DNA: TGTGCCAGCAGCGTAGTAGCAGGAAGGAATGAGCAGTTCTTC. Translation: CASSVVAGRNEQFF.

There are a few counts of this clone. The rearrangement uses TRBV5-1 and TRBJ2-7, with TRBD1 matching 7 bases. The CDR3 consists of 15 residues. Germline V gives CDR1 SGHRS, CDR2 YFSETQ. The trim removed 5 bases at V and 1 base at J, leaving 9 bases unmatched. CDR3 bases: TGCGCCAGCAGTAACCGGGACAGAGATTCCTACGAGCAGTACTTC. The encoded protein is CASSNRDRDSYEQYF.

CDR3 bases: TGTGCCATCAGTGAGGCTTTGGAGGGGAAGTTCTTC. Amino acid sequence: CAISEALEGKFF. The J gene is TRBJ2-1, the V gene TRBV10-3; D might be TRBD2 (6 bases). V was trimmed by 2 bases and J by 14 bases, leaving 13 bases between them. This CDR3 has 12 residues. The V gene's germline CDR1 is ENHRY and CDR2 SYGVKD.

This chain connects TRBV5-5 to TRBJ2-6; D gene uncertain. The CDR3 has 13 residues. Germline V gene lookup returns CDR1 SGHKS and CDR2 YYEKEE (reference sequence). V lost 2 bases and J lost 4, with 4 bases in between. The CDR3 is CASSFAGANVLTF. The CDR3 nucleotides are TGTGCCAGCAGCTTTGCCGGGGCCAACGTCCTGACTTTC.

The chain employs TRBV29-1 and TRBJ2-1; possible D gene TRBD2, 6 bases. V lost 7 bases and J lost 2, with 6 bases in between. The CDR3 consists of 11 residues. Germline-derived CDR1 and CDR2 are SQVTM and ANQGSEA. Here the CDR3 reads CSGRAYNEQFF. CDR3 nucleotides: TGCAGCGGGAGGGCCTACAATGAGCAGTTCTTC.

V usage is TRBV18 and J usage is TRBJ1-1; possible D gene TRBD1, 5 bases. There are 12 residues in the CDR3. V was trimmed by 3 bases and J by 8 bases, leaving 10 bases between them. Germline V gives CDR1 KGHSH, CDR2 LQKENI. The CDR3 sequence: CASSPSRGEAFF. CDR3 DNA sequence: TGTGCCAGCTCACCTTCTAGGGGAGAAGCTTTCTTT.

The rearrangement uses TRBV4-2 and TRBJ2-2; 7 bases line up with TRBD2. The CDR3 has 14 residues. Germline assignment: CDR1 LGHNA and CDR2 YNFKEQ. After removal of 4 bases from V and 5 bases from J, the junction contained 4 bases not matched to a gene. CDR3 in amino acids: CASSRAGETGELFF. DNA of the CDR3: TGTGCCAGCAGCCGCGCGGGAGAGACCGGGGAGCTGTTTTTT.

Note on this clone: One end of the junction fails to match germline, which may point to a read error. The genes are TRBV14 and TRBJ2-7; perhaps D is TRBD1 or TRBD2 (6 bases each). CDR3 length equals 12 residues. Germline V gene sequence: CDR1 SGHDN, CDR2 FVKESK. In DNA, the CDR3 is TGTGCCAGCAGCCAAGAGTGGGGGGCGAGGCACTTC. This encodes CASSQEWGARHF.

The CDR3 loop is CASSWDRDLDEQYF. Here the CDR3 DNA reads TGCGCCAGCAGTTGGGACAGGGATCTTGACGAGCAGTACTTC. The chain carries TRBV5-1 and TRBJ2-7; 9 bases are a match to TRBD1. There are 14 residues in the CDR3. Losses at the gene ends were 5 bases for V and 5 bases for J; bases not matched to a gene: 8. Per germline, CDR1 SGHRS and CDR2 YFSETQ.